One sample yielded the 3 T cell receptor beta chains listed below, sequenced in a study of cytomegalovirus exposure and HLA in healthy donors (dated by TCRdb to about 2017). Libraries were constructed by the immunoSEQ multiplex PCR assay. The multiplex PCR relied on a mix of 60 forward primers for TCR Vbeta segments and 13 reverse primers for TCR Jbeta segments. The table comes from immuneACCESS by way of TCRdb, which keeps in-frame sequences with V and J called. Part of the clones is missing from these tables; in studies checked, under half for an unresolved V gene and the rest for unknown reasons. This sample's table has entries for 100,000 or so clones. 3% to 4% of the sample lies in the top ten. Sample: PBMCs. These receptors all come from a woman younger than 45 in good health and CMV-seronegative.

The gene calls are TRBV15 and TRBJ1-2, with a possible D match to TRBD1 (6 bases). Germline V gene data show CDR1 as LNHNV and CDR2 as YYDKDF (reference sequence). The CDR3 contains 13 residues. Trimming shortened V by 6 bases and J by 4 bases, and 12 bases separated the two germline ends. CDR3 sequence: CATSGQYLYGYTF. CDR3 nucleotide sequence: TGTGCCACCAGTGGACAGTACCTCTATGGCTACACCTTC.

The rearrangement links TRBV29-1 to TRBJ2-7, with D tentatively TRBD2 (7 bases). This CDR3 comprises 12 residues. Germline values: CDR1 SQVTM, CDR2 ANQGSEA. V gave up 4 bases and J gave up 2 bases, with 9 bases separating them. CDR3 sequence (DNA): TGCAGCGTTGTCGGGGGGCCCTACGAGCAGTACTTC. Protein product: CSVVGGPYEQYF.

The chain joins TRBV7-3 to TRBJ2-3, with a tentative D call TRBD2 (5 bases). V was pared by 8 bases and J by 5 bases, with 14 bases between. This CDR3 spans 13 amino acids. Germline CDR1 reads SGHTA; CDR2 reads FQGTGA. This CDR3 is CASRPQAGDTQYF. In DNA, the CDR3 is TGTGCCAGCCGACCGCAGGCGGGAGATACGCAGTATTTT.